One sample yielded the 17 T cell receptor beta chains listed below, sequenced in a study of early T cells in non-severe SARS-CoV-2 infection. TCRdb independently ran MiXCR on the 5' RACE reads; one entry per CDR3 protein. Of approximately 30,000 distinct CDR3 sequences in the sample, 6% to 7% were seen once. Sequencing input: whole blood. Every receptor here comes from an adult who was a healthcare worker with PCR-confirmed SARS-CoV-2 infection or an uninfected control (not recorded which).

This clonotype was seen a few times. The chain combines TRBV7-2 with TRBJ1-2, with D unclear. Trimming took off 5 bases at V and 4 bases at J, with 17 bases between the two ends. Germline V lookup: CDR1 SGHTA, CDR2 FQGNSA. This CDR3 spans 15 amino acids. In DNA, the CDR3 is TGTGCCAGCAGCACCGACGCGGGGAGGAGCTATGGCTACACCTTC. Protein product: CASSTDAGRSYGYTF.

This clonotype is labeled medium-sized. V usage is TRBV20-1 and J usage is TRBJ1-2; D might be TRBD1 (6 bases). This CDR3 has 13 amino acids. V dropped 3 bases and J dropped 3 bases, with 11 bases sitting between them. Per the germline V gene, CDR1 is DFQATT and CDR2 is SNEGSKA (reference sequence). The CDR3 sequence: CSAREQGYYGYTF. For the CDR3, the DNA is TGCAGTGCTAGGGAACAGGGTTACTATGGCTACACCTTC.

This clonotype appeared a few times. This chain connects TRBV4-3 to TRBJ1-1; perhaps TRBD1 as D (5 bases). V was pared by 3 bases and J by 4 bases, with 12 bases between. Germline CDR1 is LGHNA and CDR2 is YSLEER. CDR3 length equals 14 residues. The CDR3 nucleotides read TGCGCCAGCAGCCAGGCCAGTGGGGGCACTGAAGCTTTCTTT. Encoded protein: CASSQASGGTEAFF.

This clonotype was seen ten or more times. The chain combines TRBV12-3 or TRBV12-4 with TRBJ2-2; D is possibly TRBD2 (6 bases). The V end lost 4 bases, the J end lost 4 bases, and 13 bases lay between the germline ends. The CDR3 covers 15 residues. The CDR3 DNA follows: TGTGCCAGCAGTTCGGTGGGAGGAATCACCGGGGAGCTGTTTTTT. Its translation: CASSSVGGITGELFF.

In this sample, this clonotype turned up a few times. The chain links TRBV28 to TRBJ1-1; possibly TRBD1 for D (6 bases). The CDR3 has 16 residues. Looked up from germline, CDR1 is MDHEN and CDR2 is SYDVKM. Trimming took off 3 bases at V and 2 bases at J, with 16 bases between the two ends. The CDR3: CASSFLLGTPNTEAFF. The CDR3 coding sequence is TGTGCCAGCAGTTTCCTTCTTGGGACACCCAACACTGAAGCTTTCTTT. Supplemented by reference TRBV28 and TRBJ1-1, the full variable domain reads DVKVTQSSRYLVKRTGEKVFLECVQDMDHENMFWYRQDPGLGLRLIYFSYDVKMKEKGDIPEGYSVSREKKERFSLILESASTNQTSMYLCASSFLLGTPNTEAFFGQGTRLTVV.

This clonotype is a singleton in its sample. A read error may be the cause here, since a much bigger clone is one base away. The chain couples TRBV5-1 to TRBJ2-1; D not resolved. Germline V gene data show CDR1 as SGHRS and CDR2 as YFSETQ. CDR3 length equals 15 residues. Trimming left V 4 bases short and J 4 bases short, with 15 bases between. The CDR3 DNA reads TGCGCCAGCAGCGATGGCTCGGCCCCATACAATGAGCAGTTCTTC. This sequence encodes CASSDGSAPYNEQFF. The full variable domain, rest sourced from reference TRBV5-1 and TRBJ2-1, is KAGVTQTPRYLIKTRGQQVTLSCSPISGHRSVSWYQQTPGQGLQFLFEYFSETQRNKGNFPGRFSGRQFSNSRSEMNVSTLELGDSALYLCASSDGSAPYNEQFFGPGTRLTVL.

The table lists this clonotype with many counts. The chain recombines TRBV19 with TRBJ1-2; tentatively, D is TRBD1 (5 bases). Trimming left V 9 bases short and J 7 bases short, with 12 bases between. CDR3 size: 11 residues. Germline CDR1 is LNHDA and CDR2 is SQIVND (reference sequence). The CDR3 reads CASRARGGYTF. The CDR3 DNA is TGTGCCAGCAGGGCTCGAGGTGGCTACACCTTC.

J is TRBJ2-3 and V is TRBV6-2 or TRBV6-3; 9 positions match TRBD1. Unmatched junction bases numbered 7, after V lost 2 bases and J lost 4 bases. Per germline, CDR1 MNHEY and CDR2 SVGEGT. The CDR3 contains 16 residues. The CDR3 here is CASSYRDRVVADTQYF. CDR3 sequence (DNA): TGTGCCAGCAGTTACCGGGACAGGGTTGTAGCAGATACGCAGTATTTT.

This clonotype has a count of ten or more. The chain has TRBV29-1 and TRBJ2-2, with TRBD1 identical over 7 bases. Germline values: CDR1 SQVTM, CDR2 ANQGSEA. V dropped 4 bases and J dropped 6; count of bases not matched to a gene: 5. The CDR3 loop spans 13 amino acids. This CDR3 is CSVGQGAPGELFF. The DNA for the CDR3 is TGCAGCGTTGGACAGGGCGCCCCCGGGGAGCTGTTTTTT.

This clonotype was seen many times. The chain has TRBV5-1 and TRBJ2-3, with 12 bases identical to TRBD2. Losses at the gene ends were 0 bases for V and 2 bases for J; bases not matched to a gene: 10. Germline assignment: CDR1 SGHRS and CDR2 YFSETQ. The CDR3 contains 19 residues. CDR3 in amino acids: CASSLGPSGLAGITDTQYF. The CDR3 nucleotides read TGCGCCAGCAGCTTGGGACCCTCCGGACTAGCGGGAATCACAGATACGCAGTATTTT. Full variable domain (remainder filled in from reference TRBV5-1 and TRBJ2-3): KAGVTQTPRYLIKTRGQQVTLSCSPISGHRSVSWYQQTPGQGLQFLFEYFSETQRNKGNFPGRFSGRQFSNSRSEMNVSTLELGDSALYLCASSLGPSGLAGITDTQYFGPGTRLTVL.

The chain is built from TRBV29-1 and TRBJ1-1, with TRBD1 as a possible D gene (5 bases). Germline-derived CDR1 and CDR2 are SQVTM and ANQGSEA. The CDR3 spans 11 residues. Trimming took 6 bases from V and 3 from J, leaving 8 bases between them. Here the CDR3 DNA reads TGCAGCGTCGGGGGGGACACTGAAGCTTTCTTT. This encodes CSVGGDTEAFF.

This clonotype ranks as medium-sized. This chain links TRBV20-1 with TRBJ2-3; no clear D gene. V was clipped by 4 bases and J by 4 bases, with 9 bases between them. The CDR3 runs to 12 residues. CDR1 DFQATT and CDR2 SNEGSKA come from the germline V gene (reference sequence). CDR3 loop: CSAKSGADTQYF. In DNA, the CDR3 is TGCAGTGCTAAGTCTGGTGCAGATACGCAGTATTTT.

This clonotype was observed a few times. The chain combines TRBV11-2 with TRBJ1-1; a possible D gene is TRBD1 (6 bases). Trimming removed 4 bases from V and 4 bases from J, with 22 bases in between. The CDR3 extends over 17 amino acids. Germline-derived CDR1 and CDR2 are SGHAT and FQNNGV. Here the CDR3 DNA reads TGTGCCAGCAGCTCCCTCGAGACACAGGGAGGGGCCACTGAAGCTTTCTTT. Translation gives CASSSLETQGGATEAFF.

By sample fraction, this clonotype is medium-sized. The chain links TRBV19 to TRBJ2-5, with TRBD2 matching over 8 bases. This CDR3 comprises 14 residues. Germline CDR1 and CDR2: LNHDA and SQIVND (reference sequence). Trimming took 5 bases from V and 1 from J; bases not matched to a gene: 3. As DNA, the CDR3 is TGTGCCAGTAGTCTCGGGACTAGCCAAGAGACCCAGTACTTC. It encodes CASSLGTSQETQYF.

The table lists this clonotype with many counts. The gene calls are TRBV27 and TRBJ2-7; tentative D call: TRBD1 (6 bases). V dropped 2 bases and J dropped 2 bases, with 13 bases sitting between them. The CDR3 is 15 amino acids. Germline V CDR1 and CDR2: MNHEY, SMNVEV (reference sequence). CDR3 sequence (DNA): TGTGCCAGCAGTTTACGACAGGACCTAGCCTACGAGCAGTACTTC. Encoded protein: CASSLRQDLAYEQYF.

This clonotype was seen at least ten times. CDR3 coding DNA: TGTGCCATCAGTGAGTCGATGGGGGAACATGAGCAGTTCTTC. This gives the protein CAISESMGEHEQFF. V gene TRBV10-3 combines with J gene TRBJ2-1; D is perhaps TRBD1 or TRBD2 (5 bases each). V lost 0 bases and J lost 8, with 11 bases in between. The CDR3 has 14 residues. Germline CDR1 is ENHRY and CDR2 is SYGVKD.

V usage is TRBV7-2 and J usage is TRBJ2-7, with D possibly called TRBD1 or TRBD2 (5 bases each). CDR1 is SGHTA and CDR2 is FQGNSA in the germline V gene. CDR3 length: 14 amino acids. The germline V and J ends were trimmed by 5 bases and 11 bases, with 22 bases remaining between them. The CDR3 DNA sequence: TGTGCCAGCAGCCCTCAAAGGCAGGGAACGAGGGAGTACTTC. The encoded protein is CASSPQRQGTREYF.